This entry concerns a single T cell receptor (beta chain). This receptor's antigen is unknown. The record has no base qualities; no much larger clone is one base away. Another Seattle source contributed samples from volunteer blood donors who had recovered from COVID-19. Each collaborating institution followed its own protocols to collect whole blood in K2EDTA tubes. Collaborator samples were shipped for TCRbeta analysis as frozen whole blood, isolated PBMCs, or DNA extracted from either sample type. Based on the germline V gene (reference sequence), the CDR1 and CDR2 sequences are LNHDA and SQIVND. Relative to germline, V is 5 bases shorter and J is 5 bases shorter, with 10 bases between their ends. The CDR3 runs 13 amino acids, cysteine and phenylalanine included. This entry keeps only the CDR3 DNA: 39 bases, framed from base 1. The immunoSEQ Assay, a bias-controlled multiplex PCR, was used to amplify TCRbeta CDR3 regions from genomic DNA. Under the source paper's analysis protocol: Nucleated cell counts per sample were estimated from amplification of reference gene primers within the assay. Sequence reads were collapsed and filtered to measure the absolute abundance of every unique TCRbeta CDR3 rearrangement. Productive Simpson clonality was computed per sample as the square root of Simpson's diversity index over productive rearrangements. TCRdb limited this immuneACCESS table to in-frame rearrangements with V and J called. A share of clones is missing; checked studies link under half to unresolved V genes, and the rest is unexplained. V, J and clone size were drawn from that table, and D and trimming were deduced from the DNA. The sample table lists a few hundred thousand clones, roughly 86% of them with a count of one. The ten largest clones take up approximately 7.8% of the sample.

This record belongs to a study of blood T cell repertoires in COVID-19 (dated by TCRdb to 2018 to 2020). Concerning the study at large: Samples covering the acute and convalescent phases of COVID-19 were provided by collaborators in the United States, Italy and Spain. The prospective study material was composed of cDNA or gDNA derived from T cells, B-cell-depleted T cells, or PBMCs. Deeply sampled blood TCRbeta repertoires from subjects exposed to, actively infected with, or recovered from COVID-19 were included in the dataset. The sample metadata nearly always contained a de-identified subject ID, COVID-19 status, age in years and sex. Samples were obtained from the ongoing ImmuneRACE study (first 160 participants) and from about 1,300 subjects provided by 6 global collaborators. The repertoires were released in a freely available public database meant as a resource for research on the immune response to SARS-CoV-2. Where HLA class I and class II types were available, the types were taken from metadata supplied by the sample provider, not from assay-based typing.

Broad study findings and their caveats: The quantity of clinical and demographic metadata differed by source and by participant and was supplied without curation.

The sample consisted of peripheral blood. The rearrangement joined TRBV19 to TRBJ1-5, with the D gene call left open. This TCR derives from a woman aged 45-65 years who had recovered from COVID-19. The nucleotide sequence reads as follows: TGTGCCAGTAGTGCAGCGACGCATCAGCCCCAGCATTTT. Translated, this is CASSAATHQPQHF.